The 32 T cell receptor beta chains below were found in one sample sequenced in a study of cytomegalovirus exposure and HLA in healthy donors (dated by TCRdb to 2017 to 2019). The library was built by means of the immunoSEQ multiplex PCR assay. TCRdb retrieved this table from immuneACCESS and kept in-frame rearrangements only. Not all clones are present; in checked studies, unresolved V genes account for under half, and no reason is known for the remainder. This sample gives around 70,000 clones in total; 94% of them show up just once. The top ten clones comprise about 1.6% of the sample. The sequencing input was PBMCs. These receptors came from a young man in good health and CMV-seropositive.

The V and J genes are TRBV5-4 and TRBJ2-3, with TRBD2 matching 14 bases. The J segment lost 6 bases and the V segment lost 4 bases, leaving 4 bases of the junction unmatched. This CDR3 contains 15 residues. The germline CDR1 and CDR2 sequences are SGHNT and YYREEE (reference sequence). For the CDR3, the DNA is TGTGCCAGCAGCCGGACTAGCGGGAGGTGGGATACGCAGTATTTT. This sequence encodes CASSRTSGRWDTQYF.

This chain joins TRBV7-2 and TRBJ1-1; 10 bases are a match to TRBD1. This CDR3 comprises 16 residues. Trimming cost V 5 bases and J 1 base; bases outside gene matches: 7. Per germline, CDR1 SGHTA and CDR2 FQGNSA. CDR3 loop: CASSLRQGAPNTEAFF. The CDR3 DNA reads TGTGCCAGCAGCCTTAGACAGGGGGCGCCGAACACTGAAGCTTTCTTT.

CDR3 DNA: TGCGCCAGCAGCCCGCCCAGGGAATACACCGGGGAGCTGTTTTTT. It is translated as CASSPPREYTGELFF. The V call is TRBV5-1, the J call TRBJ2-2; D is perhaps TRBD1 (5 bases). The CDR3 contains 15 residues. Trimming took 4 bases from V and 3 from J, leaving 13 bases between them. From germline, CDR1 is SGHRS and CDR2 YFSETQ.

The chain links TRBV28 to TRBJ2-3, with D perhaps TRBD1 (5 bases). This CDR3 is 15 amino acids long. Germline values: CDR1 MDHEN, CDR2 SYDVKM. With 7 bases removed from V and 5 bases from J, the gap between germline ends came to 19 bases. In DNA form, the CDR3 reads TGTGCCAGCAAAGGGGCCGAGAGGAGTAAAGATACGCAGTATTTT. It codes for CASKGAERSKDTQYF.

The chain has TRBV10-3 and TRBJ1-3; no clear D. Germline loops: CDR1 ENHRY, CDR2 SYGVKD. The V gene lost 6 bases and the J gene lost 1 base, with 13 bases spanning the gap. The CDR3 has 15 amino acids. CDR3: CAIRRQRISGNTIYF. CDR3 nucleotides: TGTGCCATCAGACGACAAAGAATTTCTGGAAACACCATATATTTT.

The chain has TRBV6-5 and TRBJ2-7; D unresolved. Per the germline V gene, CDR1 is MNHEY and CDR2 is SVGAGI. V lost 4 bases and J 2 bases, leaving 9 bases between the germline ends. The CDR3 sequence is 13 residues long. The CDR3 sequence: CASSSLDPYEQYF. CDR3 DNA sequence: TGTGCCAGCAGTTCCCTAGACCCCTACGAGCAGTACTTC.

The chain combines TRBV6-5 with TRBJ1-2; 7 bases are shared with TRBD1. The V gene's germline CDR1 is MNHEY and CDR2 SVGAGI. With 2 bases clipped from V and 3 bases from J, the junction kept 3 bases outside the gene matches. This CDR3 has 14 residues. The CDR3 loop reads CASSYPTGDYGYTF. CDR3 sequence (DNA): TGTGCCAGCAGTTACCCCACAGGGGACTATGGCTACACCTTC.

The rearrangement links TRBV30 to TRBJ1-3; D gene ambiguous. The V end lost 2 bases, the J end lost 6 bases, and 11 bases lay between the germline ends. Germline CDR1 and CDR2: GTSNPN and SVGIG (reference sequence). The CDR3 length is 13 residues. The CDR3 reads CAWSLGQKNTIYF. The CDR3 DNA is TGTGCCTGGAGTCTTGGGCAGAAAAACACCATATATTTT.

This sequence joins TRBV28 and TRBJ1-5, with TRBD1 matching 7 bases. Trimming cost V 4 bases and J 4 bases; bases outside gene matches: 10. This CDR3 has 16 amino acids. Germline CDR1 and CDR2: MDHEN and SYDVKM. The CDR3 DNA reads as TGTGCCAGCAGTTCTGAGGGGGCTCCCACTAATCAGCCCCAGCATTTT. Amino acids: CASSSEGAPTNQPQHF.

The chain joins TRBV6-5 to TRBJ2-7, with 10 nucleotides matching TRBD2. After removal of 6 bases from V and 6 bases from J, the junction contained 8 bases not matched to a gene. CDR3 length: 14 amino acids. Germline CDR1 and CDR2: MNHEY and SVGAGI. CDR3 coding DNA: TGTGCCAGCAGCCTAGCGGGAGTAATGGTCGAGCAGTACTTC. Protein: CASSLAGVMVEQYF.

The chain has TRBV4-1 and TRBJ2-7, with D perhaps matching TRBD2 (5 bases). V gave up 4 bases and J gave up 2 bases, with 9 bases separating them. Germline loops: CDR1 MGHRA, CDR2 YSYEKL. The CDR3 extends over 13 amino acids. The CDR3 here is CASSRDGTYEQYF. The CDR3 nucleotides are TGCGCCAGCAGCCGAGACGGGACCTACGAGCAGTACTTC.

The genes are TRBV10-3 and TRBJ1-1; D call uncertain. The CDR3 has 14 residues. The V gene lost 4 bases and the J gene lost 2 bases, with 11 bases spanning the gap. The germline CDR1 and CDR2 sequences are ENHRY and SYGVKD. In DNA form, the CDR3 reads TGTGCCATCAGTGGAACCAGATCCAACACTGAAGCTTTCTTT. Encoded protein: CAISGTRSNTEAFF.

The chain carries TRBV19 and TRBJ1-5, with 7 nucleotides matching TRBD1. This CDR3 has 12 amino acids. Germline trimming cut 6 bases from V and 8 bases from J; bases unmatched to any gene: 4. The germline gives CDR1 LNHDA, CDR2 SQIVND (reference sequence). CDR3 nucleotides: TGTGCCAGTAGCAGGGACAGTAAGCCCCAGCATTTT. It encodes CASSRDSKPQHF.

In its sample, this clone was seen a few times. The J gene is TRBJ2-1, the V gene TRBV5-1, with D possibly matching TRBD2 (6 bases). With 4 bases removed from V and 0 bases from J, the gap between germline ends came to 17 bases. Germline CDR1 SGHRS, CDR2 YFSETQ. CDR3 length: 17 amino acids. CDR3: CASSLAQKSSSYNEQFF. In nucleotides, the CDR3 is TGCGCCAGCAGCCTAGCGCAGAAATCGAGCTCCTACAATGAGCAGTTCTTC.

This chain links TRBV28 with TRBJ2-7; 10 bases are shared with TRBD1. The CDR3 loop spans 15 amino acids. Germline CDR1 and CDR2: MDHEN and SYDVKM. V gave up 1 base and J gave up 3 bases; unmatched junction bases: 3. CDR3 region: CASSLSGTGDYEQYF. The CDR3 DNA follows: TGTGCCAGCAGTTTATCAGGGACAGGGGACTACGAGCAGTACTTC.

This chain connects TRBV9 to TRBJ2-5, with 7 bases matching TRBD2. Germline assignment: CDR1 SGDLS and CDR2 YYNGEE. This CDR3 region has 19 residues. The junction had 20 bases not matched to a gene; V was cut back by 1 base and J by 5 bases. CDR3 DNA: TGTGCCAGCAGCGTAAGGATTCTCCGTTCGGGGGAGGGCCGGGAGACCCAGTACTTC. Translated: CASSVRILRSGEGRETQYF.

The CDR3 loop reads CSVRAGLAGREQFF. CDR3 DNA: TGCAGCGTCCGAGCGGGACTAGCGGGACGCGAGCAGTTCTTC. V gene TRBV29-1 combines with J gene TRBJ2-1, with TRBD2 matching 13 bases. V was pared by 6 bases and J by 10 bases, with 9 bases of the junction left unmatched. CDR3 size: 14 residues. CDR1 is SQVTM, CDR2 ANQGSEA, per germline.

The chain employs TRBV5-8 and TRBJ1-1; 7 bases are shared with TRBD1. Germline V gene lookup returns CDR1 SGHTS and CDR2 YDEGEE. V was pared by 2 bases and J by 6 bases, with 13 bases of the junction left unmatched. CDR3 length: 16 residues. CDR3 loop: CASSFRQGRGGPEAFF. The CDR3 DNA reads TGTGCCAGCAGCTTCCGACAGGGAAGAGGGGGTCCTGAAGCTTTCTTT.

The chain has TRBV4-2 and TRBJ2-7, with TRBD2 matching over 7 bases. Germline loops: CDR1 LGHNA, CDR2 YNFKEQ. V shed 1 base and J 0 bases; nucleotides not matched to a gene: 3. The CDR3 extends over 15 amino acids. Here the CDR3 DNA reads TGTGCCAGCAGCCAAGCGGCTAGCGGCTCCTACGAGCAGTACTTC. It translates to CASSQAASGSYEQYF.

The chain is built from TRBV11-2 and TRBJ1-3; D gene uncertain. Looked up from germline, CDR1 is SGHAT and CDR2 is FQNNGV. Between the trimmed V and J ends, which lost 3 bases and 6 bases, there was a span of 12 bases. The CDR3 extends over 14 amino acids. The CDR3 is CASSFREEANTIYF. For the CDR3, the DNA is TGTGCCAGCAGCTTTCGCGAAGAAGCAAACACCATATATTTT.

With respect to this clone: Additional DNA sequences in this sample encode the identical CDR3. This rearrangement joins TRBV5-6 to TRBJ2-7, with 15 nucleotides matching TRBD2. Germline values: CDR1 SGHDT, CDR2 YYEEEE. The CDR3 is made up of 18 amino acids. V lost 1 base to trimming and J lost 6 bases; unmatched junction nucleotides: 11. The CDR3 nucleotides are TGTGCCAGCAGCTTGAGGACCCCGGGACTAGCGGGAGGATTCGAGCAGTACTTC. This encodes CASSLRTPGLAGGFEQYF. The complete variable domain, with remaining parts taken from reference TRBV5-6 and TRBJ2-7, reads DAGVTQSPTHLIKTRGQQVTLRCSPKSGHDTVSWYQQALGQGPQFIFQYYEEEERQRGNFPDRFSGHQFPNYSSELNVNALLLGDSALYLCASSLRTPGLAGGFEQYFGPGTRLTVT.

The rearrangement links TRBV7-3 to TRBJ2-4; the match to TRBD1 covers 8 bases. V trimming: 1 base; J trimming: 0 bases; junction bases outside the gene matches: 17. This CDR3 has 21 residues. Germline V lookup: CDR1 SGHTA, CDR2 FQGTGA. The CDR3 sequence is CASSLRFVDRGLKLAKNIQYF. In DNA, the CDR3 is TGTGCCAGCAGCTTAAGGTTCGTCGACAGGGGCCTGAAATTAGCCAAAAACATTCAGTACTTC.

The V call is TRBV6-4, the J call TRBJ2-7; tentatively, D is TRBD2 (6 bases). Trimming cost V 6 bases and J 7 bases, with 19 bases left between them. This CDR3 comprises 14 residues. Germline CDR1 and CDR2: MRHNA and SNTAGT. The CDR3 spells CASRRIAAPPEQYF. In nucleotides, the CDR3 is TGTGCCAGCAGACGAATAGCGGCCCCCCCAGAGCAGTACTTC.

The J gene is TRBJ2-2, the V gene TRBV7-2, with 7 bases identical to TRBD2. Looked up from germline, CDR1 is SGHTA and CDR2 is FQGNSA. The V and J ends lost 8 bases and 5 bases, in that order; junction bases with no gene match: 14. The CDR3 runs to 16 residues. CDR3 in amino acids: CASGGERGRNTGELFF. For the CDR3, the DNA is TGTGCCAGCGGGGGGGAAAGAGGGAGAAATACCGGGGAGCTGTTTTTT.

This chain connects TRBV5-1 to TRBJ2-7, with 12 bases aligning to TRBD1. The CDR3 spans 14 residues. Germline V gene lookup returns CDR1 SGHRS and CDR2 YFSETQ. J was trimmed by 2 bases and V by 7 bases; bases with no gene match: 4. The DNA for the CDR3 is TGCGCCAGCGGCCGGGACAGGGGGCCCTACGAGCAGTACTTC. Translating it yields CASGRDRGPYEQYF.

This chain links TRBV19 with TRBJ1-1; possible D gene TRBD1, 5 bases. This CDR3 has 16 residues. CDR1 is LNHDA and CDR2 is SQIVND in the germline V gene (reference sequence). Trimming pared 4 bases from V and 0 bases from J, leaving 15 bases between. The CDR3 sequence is CASSTTGRVMNTEAFF. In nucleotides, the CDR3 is TGTGCCAGTAGTACTACAGGCCGAGTAATGAACACTGAAGCTTTCTTT.

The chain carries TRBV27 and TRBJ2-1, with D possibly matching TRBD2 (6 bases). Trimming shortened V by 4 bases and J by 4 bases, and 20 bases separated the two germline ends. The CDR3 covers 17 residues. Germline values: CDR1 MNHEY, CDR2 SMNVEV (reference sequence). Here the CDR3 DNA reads TGTGCCAGCAGTTCCCCCAACGGAGGAGGAGGGTACAATGAGCAGTTCTTC. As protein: CASSSPNGGGGYNEQFF.

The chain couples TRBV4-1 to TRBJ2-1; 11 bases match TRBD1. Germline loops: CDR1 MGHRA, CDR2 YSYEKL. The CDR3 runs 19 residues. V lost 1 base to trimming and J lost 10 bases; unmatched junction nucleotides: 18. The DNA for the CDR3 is TGCGCCAGCAGCCAAGCGCGGCTAGCCGGGACAGGGGGTCGCAAGGAGCAGTTCTTC. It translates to CASSQARLAGTGGRKEQFF.

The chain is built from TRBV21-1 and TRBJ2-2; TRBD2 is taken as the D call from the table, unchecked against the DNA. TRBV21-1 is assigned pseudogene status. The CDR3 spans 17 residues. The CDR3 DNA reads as TGTGCCAGCAGCAAAGCGCGGGGCCCCAGGAACACCGGGGAGCTGTTTTTT. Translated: CASSKARGPRNTGELFF.

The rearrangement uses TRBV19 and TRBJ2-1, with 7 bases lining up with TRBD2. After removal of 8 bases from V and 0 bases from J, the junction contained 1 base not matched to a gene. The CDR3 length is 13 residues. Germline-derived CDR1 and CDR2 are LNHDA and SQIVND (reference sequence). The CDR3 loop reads CASRLASYNEQFF. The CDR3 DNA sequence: TGTGCCAGTCGACTAGCCTCCTACAATGAGCAGTTCTTC.

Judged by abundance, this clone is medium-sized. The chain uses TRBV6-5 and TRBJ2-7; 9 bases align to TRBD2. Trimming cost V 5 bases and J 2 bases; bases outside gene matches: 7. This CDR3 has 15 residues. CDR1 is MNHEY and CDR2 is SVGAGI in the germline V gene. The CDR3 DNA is TGTGCCAGCAGTCCCCTAGCGGGACTAGCCTACGAGCAGTACTTC. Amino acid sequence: CASSPLAGLAYEQYF.

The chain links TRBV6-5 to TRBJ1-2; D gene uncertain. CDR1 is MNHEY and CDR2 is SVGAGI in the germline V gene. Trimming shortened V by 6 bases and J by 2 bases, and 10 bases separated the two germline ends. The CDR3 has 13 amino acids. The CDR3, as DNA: TGTGCCAGCAGGAGGGATTTGAACTATGGCTACACCTTC. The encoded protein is CASRRDLNYGYTF.